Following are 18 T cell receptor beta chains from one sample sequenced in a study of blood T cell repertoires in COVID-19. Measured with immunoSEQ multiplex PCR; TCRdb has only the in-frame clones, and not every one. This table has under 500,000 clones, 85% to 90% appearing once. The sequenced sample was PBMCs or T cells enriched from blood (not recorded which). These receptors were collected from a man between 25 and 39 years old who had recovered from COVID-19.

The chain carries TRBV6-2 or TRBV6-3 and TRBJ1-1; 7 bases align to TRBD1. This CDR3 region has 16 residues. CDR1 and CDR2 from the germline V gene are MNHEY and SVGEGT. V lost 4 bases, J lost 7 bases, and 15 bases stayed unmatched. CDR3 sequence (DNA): TGTGCCAGCAGTTTCACATATTCAGGGCAGGGGGATGAAGCTTTCTTT. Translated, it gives CASSFTYSGQGDEAFF.

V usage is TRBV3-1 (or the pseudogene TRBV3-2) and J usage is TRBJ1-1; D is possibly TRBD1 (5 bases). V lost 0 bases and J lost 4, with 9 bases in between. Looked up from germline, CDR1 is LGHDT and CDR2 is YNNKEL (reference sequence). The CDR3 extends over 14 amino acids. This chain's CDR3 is CASSQDWGVTEAFF. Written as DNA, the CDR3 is TGTGCCAGCAGCCAAGATTGGGGGGTCACTGAAGCTTTCTTT.

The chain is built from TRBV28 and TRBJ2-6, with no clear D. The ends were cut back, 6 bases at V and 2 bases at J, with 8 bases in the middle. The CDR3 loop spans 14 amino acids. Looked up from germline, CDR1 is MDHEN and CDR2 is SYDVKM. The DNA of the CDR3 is TGTGCCAGCAGCAAATCGGCTGGGGCCAACGTCCTGACTTTC. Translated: CASSKSAGANVLTF.

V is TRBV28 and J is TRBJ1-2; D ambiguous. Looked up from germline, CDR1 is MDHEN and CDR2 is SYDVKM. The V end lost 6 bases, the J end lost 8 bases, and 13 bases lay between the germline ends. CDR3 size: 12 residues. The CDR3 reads CASSIDLGGYTF. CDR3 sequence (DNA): TGTGCCAGCAGCATCGACCTAGGCGGCTACACCTTC.

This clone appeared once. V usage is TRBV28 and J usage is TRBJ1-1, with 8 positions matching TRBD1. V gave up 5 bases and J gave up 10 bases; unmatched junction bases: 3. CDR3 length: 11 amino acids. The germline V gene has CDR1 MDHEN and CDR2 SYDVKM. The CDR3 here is CASSITGGAFF. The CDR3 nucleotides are TGTGCCAGCAGTATTACAGGGGGAGCTTTCTTT.

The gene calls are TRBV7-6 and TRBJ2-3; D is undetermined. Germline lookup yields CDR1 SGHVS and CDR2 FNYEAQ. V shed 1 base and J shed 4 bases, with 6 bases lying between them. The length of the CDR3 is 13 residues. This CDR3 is CASSLGLSDTQYF. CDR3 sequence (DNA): TGTGCCAGCAGCTTAGGTCTTTCAGATACGCAGTATTTT.

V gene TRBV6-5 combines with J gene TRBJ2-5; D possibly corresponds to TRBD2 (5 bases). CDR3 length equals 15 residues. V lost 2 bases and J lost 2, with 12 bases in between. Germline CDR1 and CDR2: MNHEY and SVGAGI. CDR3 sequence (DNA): TGTGCCAGCAGTTACGGGCTAGCACAGCAAGAGACCCAGTACTTC. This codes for CASSYGLAQQETQYF.

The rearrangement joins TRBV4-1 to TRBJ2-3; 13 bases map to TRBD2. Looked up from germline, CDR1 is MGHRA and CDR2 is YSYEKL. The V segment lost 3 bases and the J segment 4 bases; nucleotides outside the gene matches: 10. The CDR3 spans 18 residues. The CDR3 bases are TGCGCCAGCAGCCAGGGGACTAGCGGGGTCGTAGGGGCAGATACGCAGTATTTT. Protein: CASSQGTSGVVGADTQYF.

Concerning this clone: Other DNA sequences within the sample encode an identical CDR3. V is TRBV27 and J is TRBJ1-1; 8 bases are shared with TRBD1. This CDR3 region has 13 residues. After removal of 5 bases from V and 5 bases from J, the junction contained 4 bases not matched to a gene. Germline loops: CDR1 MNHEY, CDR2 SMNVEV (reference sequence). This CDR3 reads CASSTGGGTEAFF. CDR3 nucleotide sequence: TGTGCCAGCAGTACAGGGGGTGGAACTGAAGCTTTCTTT.

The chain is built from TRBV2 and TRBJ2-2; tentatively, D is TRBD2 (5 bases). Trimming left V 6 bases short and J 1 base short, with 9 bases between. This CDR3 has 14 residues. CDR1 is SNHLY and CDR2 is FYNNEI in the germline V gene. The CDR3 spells CASRRSGNTGELFF. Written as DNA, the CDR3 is TGTGCCAGCAGGCGGAGCGGGAACACCGGGGAGCTGTTTTTT.

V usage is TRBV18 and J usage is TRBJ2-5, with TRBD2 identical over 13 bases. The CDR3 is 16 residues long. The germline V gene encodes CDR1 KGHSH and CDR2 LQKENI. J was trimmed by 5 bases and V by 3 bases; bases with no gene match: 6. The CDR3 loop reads CASSPGTSGISETQYF. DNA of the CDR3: TGTGCCAGCTCACCGGGGACTAGCGGGATATCGGAGACCCAGTACTTC.

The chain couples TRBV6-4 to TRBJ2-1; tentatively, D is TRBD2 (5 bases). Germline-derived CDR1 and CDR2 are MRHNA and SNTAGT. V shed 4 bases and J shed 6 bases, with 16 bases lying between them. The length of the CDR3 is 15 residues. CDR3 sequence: CASSAEPSRGNEQFF. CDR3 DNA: TGTGCCAGCAGTGCTGAGCCTAGCCGGGGCAATGAGCAGTTCTTC.

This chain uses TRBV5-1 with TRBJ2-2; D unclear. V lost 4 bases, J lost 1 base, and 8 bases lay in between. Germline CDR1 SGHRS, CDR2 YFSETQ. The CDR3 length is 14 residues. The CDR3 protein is CASSPIGNTGELFF. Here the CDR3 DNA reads TGCGCCAGCAGCCCTATTGGGAACACCGGGGAGCTGTTTTTT.

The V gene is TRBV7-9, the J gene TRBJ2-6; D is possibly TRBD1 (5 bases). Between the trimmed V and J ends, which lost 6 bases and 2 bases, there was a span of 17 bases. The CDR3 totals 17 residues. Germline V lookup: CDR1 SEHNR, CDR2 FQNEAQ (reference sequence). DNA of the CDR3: TGTGCCAGCAGACACCAGGGAAGAAAAACTGGGGCCAACGTCCTGACTTTC. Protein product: CASRHQGRKTGANVLTF.

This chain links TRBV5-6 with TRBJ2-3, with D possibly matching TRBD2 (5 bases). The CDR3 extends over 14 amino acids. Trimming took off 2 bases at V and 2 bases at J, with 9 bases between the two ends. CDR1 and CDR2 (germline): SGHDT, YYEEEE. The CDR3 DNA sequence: TGTGCCAGCAGCTTTGAACTAGACACAGATACGCAGTATTTT. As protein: CASSFELDTDTQYF.

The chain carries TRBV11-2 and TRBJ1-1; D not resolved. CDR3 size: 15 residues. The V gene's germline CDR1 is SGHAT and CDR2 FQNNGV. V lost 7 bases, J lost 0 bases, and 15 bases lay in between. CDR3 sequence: CASTTQTQMNTEAFF. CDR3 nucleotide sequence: TGTGCCAGCACCACGCAGACTCAGATGAACACTGAAGCTTTCTTT.

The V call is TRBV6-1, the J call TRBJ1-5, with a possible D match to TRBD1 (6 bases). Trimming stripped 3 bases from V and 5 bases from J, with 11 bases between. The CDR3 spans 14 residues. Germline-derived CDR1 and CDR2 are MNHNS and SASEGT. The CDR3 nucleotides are TGTGCCAGCAGTGAGCAGGGGACCGATCAGCCCCAGCATTTT. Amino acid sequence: CASSEQGTDQPQHF.

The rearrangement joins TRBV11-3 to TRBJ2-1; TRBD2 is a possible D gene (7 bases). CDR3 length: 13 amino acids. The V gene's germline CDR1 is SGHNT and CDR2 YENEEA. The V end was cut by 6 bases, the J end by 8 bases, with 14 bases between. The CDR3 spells CASRSVGGDEQFF. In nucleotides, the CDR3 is TGTGCCAGCAGATCCGTAGGGGGGGATGAGCAGTTCTTC.